The 17 T cell receptor beta chains reported below all come from one sample, sequenced in a study of cytomegalovirus exposure and HLA in healthy donors. Primers for the PCR totalled 60 Vbeta and 13 Jbeta. Generated by immunoSEQ multiplex PCR, the TCRdb table keeps only in-frame clones and is missing some. The repertoire consists of 150,000 to 200,000 clones, with 87% occurring once and the leading ten covering more than 0.7%. Sequencing used PBMCs. These receptors all stem from a woman in her twenties or thirties in good health and CMV-seronegative.

The rearrangement links TRBV11-2 to TRBJ2-1; TRBD2 agrees at 13 bases. V lost 4 bases, J lost 9 bases, and 9 bases stayed unmatched. The CDR3 is made up of 16 amino acids. CDR1 is SGHAT, CDR2 FQNNGV, per germline. The CDR3 DNA reads TGTGCCAGCAGCTCGACTAGCGGGAGGTCCTCGGCTGAGCAGTTCTTC. It specifies CASSSTSGRSSAEQFF. Full variable domain (remainder filled in from reference TRBV11-2 and TRBJ2-1): EAGVAQSPRYKIIEKRQSVAFWCNPISGHATLYWYQQILGQGPKLLIQFQNNGVVDDSQLPKDRFSAERLKGVDSTLKIQPAKLEDSAVYLCASSSTSGRSSAEQFFGPGTRLTVL.

This chain joins TRBV5-1 and TRBJ2-5, with D perhaps TRBD2 (5 bases). Trimming cost V 3 bases and J 1 base, with 10 bases left between them. The germline gives CDR1 SGHRS, CDR2 YFSETQ. This CDR3 is 14 amino acids long. The CDR3 is CASSSSLAQETQYF. The CDR3 nucleotides are TGCGCCAGCAGCTCTAGTCTAGCCCAAGAGACCCAGTACTTC.

The chain couples TRBV6-1 to TRBJ1-2; D is unresolved. The ends were cut back, 4 bases at V and 2 bases at J, with 8 bases in the middle. CDR1 and CDR2 (germline): MNHNS, SASEGT. The CDR3 length is 13 residues. This CDR3 reads CASSGGGNYGYTF. CDR3 DNA: TGTGCCAGCAGTGGGGGAGGCAACTATGGCTACACCTTC.

This clone was seen only once. The gene calls are TRBV19 and TRBJ1-2; D possibly corresponds to TRBD1 (6 bases). CDR1 and CDR2 from the germline V gene are LNHDA and SQIVND (reference sequence). Trimming took 9 bases from V and 3 from J, leaving 17 bases between them. The CDR3 totals 14 residues. CDR3 sequence reads: CASTSAGGDYGYTF. The CDR3 DNA follows: TGTGCCAGCACGTCTGCGGGGGGCGACTATGGCTACACCTTC. Full variable domain (missing parts from reference TRBV19 and TRBJ1-2): DGGITQSPKYLFRKEGQNVTLSCEQNLNHDAMYWYRQDPGQGLRLIYYSQIVNDFQKGDIAEGYSVSREKKESFPLTVTSAQKNPTAFYLCASTSAGGDYGYTFGSGTRLTVV.

The chain uses TRBV6-1 and TRBJ2-3; 9 nucleotides match TRBD2. The CDR3 is made up of 15 amino acids. The germline V gene encodes CDR1 MNHNS and CDR2 SASEGT. J was trimmed by 4 bases and V by 1 base; bases with no gene match: 3. As DNA, the CDR3 is TGTGCCAGCAGTGAAGGCGGGGGGGCTTCAGATACGCAGTATTTT. Translation: CASSEGGGASDTQYF.

This clone was counted a single time. The chain couples TRBV6-5 to TRBJ2-2; D is possibly TRBD2 (7 bases). Germline V gene sequence: CDR1 MNHEY, CDR2 SVGAGI. CDR3 length equals 14 residues. The germline V and J ends were trimmed by 8 bases and 7 bases, with 17 bases remaining between them. CDR3 amino acids: CASGFRGAGGELFF. CDR3 DNA: TGTGCCAGCGGATTCCGGGGGGCCGGCGGGGAGCTGTTTTTT.

Here the CDR3 reads CASSRGRGAWGYTF. The CDR3 DNA reads TGTGCCAGCAGCCGAGGGCGGGGGGCGTGGGGCTACACCTTC. The chain employs TRBV2 and TRBJ1-2; weak D call: TRBD1 (6 bases). The germline V gene has CDR1 SNHLY and CDR2 FYNNEI. The length of the CDR3 is 14 residues. The V gene lost 6 bases and the J gene lost 8 bases, with 19 bases spanning the gap.

With regard to this clone: The conserved phenylalanine or tryptophan normally closing the CDR3 is absent here, so this likely arose from a read error. The chain is built from TRBV7-2 and TRBJ1-1; the D gene is possibly TRBD1 (6 bases). CDR1 and CDR2 (germline): SGHTA, FQGNSA. The CDR3 totals 14 residues. Deletions cut 1 base from V and 11 bases from J, with 17 bases between. In DNA, the CDR3 is TGTGCCAGCAGCTTAGACAGGGCCAATAGTGAGGCTTTCGTT. Translated: CASSLDRANSEAFV.

The chain couples TRBV28 to TRBJ2-5; tentatively, D is TRBD1 (5 bases). Between the trimmed V and J ends, which lost 9 bases and 5 bases, there was a span of 10 bases. The germline gives CDR1 MDHEN, CDR2 SYDVKM. The CDR3 has 11 amino acids. The CDR3 loop reads CASRGGETQYF. DNA for the CDR3: TGTGCCAGTAGGGGTGGGGAGACCCAGTACTTC.

V gene TRBV5-1 combines with J gene TRBJ2-5; 7 nucleotides line up with TRBD1. The CDR3 runs to 14 residues. V lost 1 base, J lost 1 base, and 1 base stayed unmatched. Germline CDR1 and CDR2: SGHRS and YFSETQ. As DNA, the CDR3 is TGCGCCAGCAGCTTGACAGGGGTCCAAGAGACCCAGTACTTC. Amino acid sequence: CASSLTGVQETQYF.

The rearrangement links TRBV30 to TRBJ2-5; TRBD2 is a possible D gene (6 bases). The J call is uncertain, as TRBJ2-7 better fits the DNA end. Germline values: CDR1 GTSNPN, CDR2 SVGIG (reference sequence). This CDR3 spans 14 amino acids. CDR3: CAWSMGGLSHEQYF. CDR3 coding DNA: TGTGCCTGGAGTATGGGAGGTTTGTCCCACGAGCAGTACTTC.

J is TRBJ1-1 and V is TRBV6-6, with 10 bases that match TRBD1. The germline gives CDR1 MNHNY, CDR2 SVGAGI (reference sequence). The CDR3 has 15 amino acids. V trimming: 6 bases; J trimming: 6 bases; junction bases outside the gene matches: 10. The CDR3 DNA follows: TGTGCCAGCAGGGTCGGGACAGGGGTAGAGGCTGAAGCTTTCTTT. Its translation: CASRVGTGVEAEAFF.

The V and J genes are TRBV11-2 and TRBJ2-1; 7 positions agree with TRBD1. The ends lost 5 bases at V and 3 bases at J; junction bases unmatched: 7. Germline assignment: CDR1 SGHAT and CDR2 FQNNGV. The CDR3 runs 15 residues. The DNA of the CDR3 is TGTGCCAGCAGCACGCAGGGACAGAACTACAATGAGCAGTTCTTC. Protein: CASSTQGQNYNEQFF.

The rearrangement links TRBV11-2 to TRBJ2-7; TRBD2 aligns across 9 bases. Trimming removed 5 bases from V and 0 bases from J; junction bases left unmatched: 11. Germline V gives CDR1 SGHAT, CDR2 FQNNGV. The CDR3 is made up of 17 amino acids. In nucleotides, the CDR3 is TGTGCCAGCAGCCCAGCCCCTAGCGGGGTAAGCTCCTACGAGCAGTACTTC. It codes for CASSPAPSGVSSYEQYF.

The rearrangement joins TRBV18 to TRBJ2-5, with unresolved D. Germline loops: CDR1 KGHSH, CDR2 LQKENI. This CDR3 region has 14 residues. Trimming left V 0 bases short and J 3 bases short, with 8 bases between. The CDR3: CASSPPGTKETQYF. The CDR3 region has the DNA TGTGCCAGCTCACCACCGGGCACCAAAGAGACCCAGTACTTC.

J is TRBJ2-1 and V is TRBV6-1; D possibly corresponds to TRBD2 (6 bases). CDR3 size: 15 residues. With 3 bases removed from V and 0 bases from J, the gap between germline ends came to 9 bases. Germline loops: CDR1 MNHNS, CDR2 SASEGT. The CDR3 sequence: CASSEGGPSYNEQFF. The CDR3 DNA sequence: TGTGCCAGCAGTGAGGGGGGACCCTCCTACAATGAGCAGTTCTTC.

CDR3: CASSGRILNTEAFF. The CDR3 DNA sequence: TGTGCCAGCAGTGGCAGGATTTTGAACACTGAAGCTTTCTTT. V gene TRBV6-1 combines with J gene TRBJ1-1; D remains unclear. V lost 4 bases, J lost 0 bases, and 9 bases lay in between. The CDR3 runs to 14 residues. The germline CDR1 and CDR2 sequences are MNHNS and SASEGT.